This TCR beta chain is drawn from a study of cytomegalovirus exposure and HLA in healthy donors. Donors came from a validation cohort of approximately 110 subjects, distinct from the first 666-subject cohort. In regard to this clone: Antigen unknown.

Findings and caveats of the study: According to a later analysis, TCR clusters from the first cohort tended to co-occur in the 120 or so validation repertoires. Listed as cytomegalovirus-associated were 150 to 200 TCR beta chains. Many donors carried some public TCRs, although rarity characterized most TCR sequences.

Profiling relied on immunoSEQ multiplex PCR, and the TCRdb table lists in-frame clones only, not all of them. The data show more than 95,000 clones, roughly 89% seen once. The germline CDR1 and CDR2 sequences are MNHEY and SMNVEV (reference sequence). CDR3 length: 16 amino acids. The ends were cut back, 8 bases at V and 5 bases at J, with 21 bases in the middle. This TCR derives from a woman aged 18-29 years in good health and CMV-seronegative. The sample consisted of PBMCs. The chain combines TRBV27 with TRBJ2-2, with a possible D match to TRBD2 (6 bases). The CDR3 protein is CASFKRLGGWTGELFF. The CDR3 nucleotides are TGTGCCAGCTTTAAGAGGCTGGGGGGTTGGACCGGGGAGCTGTTTTTT.